Reported below is one T cell receptor (beta chain). This table comes from immunoSEQ multiplex PCR, and its TCRdb copy is limited to in-frame clones, with some not included. The table has more than 300,000 clones, more than 75% seen once; the top ten hold roughly 10%. In germline, CDR1 is SGHTA, CDR2 FQGTGA. CDR3 length: 14 residues. V gave up 3 bases and J gave up 5 bases; unmatched junction bases: 4. Seattle researchers signed up patients amid active infection and tracked them longitudinally. This sample was taken from a study of blood T cell repertoires in COVID-19. The wider study: The samples span acute and convalescent COVID-19 from the United States, Italy and Spain. PBMCs, B-cell-depleted T cells, or T cells were the source of the cDNA or gDNA that made up the material.

The rearrangement links TRBV7-3 to TRBJ2-7; 10 bases agree with TRBD1. The TCR comes from a woman younger than 45 with COVID-19, enrolled during active disease. The material sequenced was peripheral blood. The CDR3 sequence is CASSLDRGINEQYF. In DNA form, the CDR3 reads TGTGCCAGCAGCTTGGACAGGGGGATAAACGAGCAGTACTTC.